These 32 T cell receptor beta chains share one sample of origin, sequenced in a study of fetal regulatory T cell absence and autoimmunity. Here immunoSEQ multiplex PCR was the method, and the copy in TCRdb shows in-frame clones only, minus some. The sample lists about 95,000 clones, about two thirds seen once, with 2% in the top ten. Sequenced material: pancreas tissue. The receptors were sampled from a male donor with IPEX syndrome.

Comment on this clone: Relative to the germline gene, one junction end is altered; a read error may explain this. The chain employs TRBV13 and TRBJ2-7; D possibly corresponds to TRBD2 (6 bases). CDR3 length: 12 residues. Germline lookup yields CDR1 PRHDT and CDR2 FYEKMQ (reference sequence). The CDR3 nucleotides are TGTGCCAGCAGCCTAGGGAGGTACGAGCAGTACTTC. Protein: CASSLGRYEQYF.

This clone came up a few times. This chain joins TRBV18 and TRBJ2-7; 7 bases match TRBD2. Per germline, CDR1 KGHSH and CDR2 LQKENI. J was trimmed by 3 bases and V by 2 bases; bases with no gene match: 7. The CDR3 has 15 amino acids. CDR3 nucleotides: TGTGCCAGCTCACCAAATGGCGGGAGAGACTACGAGCAGTACTTC. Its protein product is CASSPNGGRDYEQYF.

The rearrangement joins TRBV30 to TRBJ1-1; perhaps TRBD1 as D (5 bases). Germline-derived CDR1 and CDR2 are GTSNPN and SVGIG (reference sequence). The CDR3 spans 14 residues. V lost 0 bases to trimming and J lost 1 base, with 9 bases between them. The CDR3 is CAWSVPRENTEAFF. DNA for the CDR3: TGTGCCTGGAGTGTACCCAGGGAGAACACTGAAGCTTTCTTT.

The CDR3 protein is CASSLAGSYEQYF. The CDR3 DNA follows: TGTGCCAGCAGCTTGGCCGGCTCCTACGAGCAGTACTTC. The rearrangement joins TRBV7-9 to TRBJ2-7; the D is unclear. The ends were cut back, 3 bases at V and 0 bases at J, with 6 bases in the middle. Germline V gene sequence: CDR1 SEHNR, CDR2 FQNEAQ (reference sequence). This CDR3 has 13 residues.

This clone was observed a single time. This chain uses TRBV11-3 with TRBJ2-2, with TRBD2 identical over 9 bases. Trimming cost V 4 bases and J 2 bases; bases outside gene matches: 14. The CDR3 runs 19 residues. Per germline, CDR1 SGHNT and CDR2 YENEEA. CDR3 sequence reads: CASSSLTWSGGLNTGELFF. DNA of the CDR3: TGTGCCAGCAGCTCCCTGACTTGGAGCGGGGGGCTTAACACCGGGGAGCTGTTTTTT.

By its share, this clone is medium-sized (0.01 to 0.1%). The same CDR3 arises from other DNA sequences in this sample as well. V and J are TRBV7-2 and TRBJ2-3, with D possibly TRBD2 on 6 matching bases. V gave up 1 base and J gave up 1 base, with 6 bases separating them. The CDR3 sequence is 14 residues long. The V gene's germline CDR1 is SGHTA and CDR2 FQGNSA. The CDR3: CASSLVAGTDTQYF. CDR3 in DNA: TGTGCCAGCAGCTTAGTAGCGGGCACAGATACGCAGTATTTT.

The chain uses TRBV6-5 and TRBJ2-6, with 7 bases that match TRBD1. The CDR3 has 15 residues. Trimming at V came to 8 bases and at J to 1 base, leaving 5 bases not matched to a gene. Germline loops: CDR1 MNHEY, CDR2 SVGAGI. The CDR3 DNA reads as TGTGCCAGCCACAGGGGCAGATCTGGGGCCAACGTCCTGACTTTC. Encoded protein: CASHRGRSGANVLTF.

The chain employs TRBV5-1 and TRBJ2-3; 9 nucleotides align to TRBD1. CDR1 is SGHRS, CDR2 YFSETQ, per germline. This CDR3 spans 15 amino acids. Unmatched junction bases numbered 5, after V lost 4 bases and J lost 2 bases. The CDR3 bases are TGCGCCAGCAGCCCCCGGACAGGGGTCACAGATACGCAGTATTTT. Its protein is CASSPRTGVTDTQYF.

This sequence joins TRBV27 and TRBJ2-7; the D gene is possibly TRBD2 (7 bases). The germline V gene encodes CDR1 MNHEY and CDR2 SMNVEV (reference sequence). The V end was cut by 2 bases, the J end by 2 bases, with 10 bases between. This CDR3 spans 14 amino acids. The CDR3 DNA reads TGTGCCAGCAGTTTAAGGGGGAGGGCCTACGAGCAGTACTTC. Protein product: CASSLRGRAYEQYF.

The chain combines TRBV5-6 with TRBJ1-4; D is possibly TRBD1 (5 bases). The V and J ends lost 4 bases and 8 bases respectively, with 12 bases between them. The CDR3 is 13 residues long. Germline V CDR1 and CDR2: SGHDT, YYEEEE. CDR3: CASSVSPGEKLFF. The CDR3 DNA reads TGTGCCAGCAGCGTGTCACCAGGGGAAAAACTGTTTTTT.

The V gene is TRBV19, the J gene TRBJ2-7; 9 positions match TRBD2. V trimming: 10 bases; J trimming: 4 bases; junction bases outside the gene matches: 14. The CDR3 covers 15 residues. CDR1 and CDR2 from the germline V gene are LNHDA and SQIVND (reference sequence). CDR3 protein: CATRRASGTLYEQYF. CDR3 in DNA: TGTGCCACTCGAAGGGCTAGCGGGACTCTTTACGAGCAGTACTTC. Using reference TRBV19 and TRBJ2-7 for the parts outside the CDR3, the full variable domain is DGGITQSPKYLFRKEGQNVTLSCEQNLNHDAMYWYRQDPGQGLRLIYYSQIVNDFQKGDIAEGYSVSREKKESFPLTVTSAQKNPTAFYLCATRRASGTLYEQYFGPGTRLTVT.

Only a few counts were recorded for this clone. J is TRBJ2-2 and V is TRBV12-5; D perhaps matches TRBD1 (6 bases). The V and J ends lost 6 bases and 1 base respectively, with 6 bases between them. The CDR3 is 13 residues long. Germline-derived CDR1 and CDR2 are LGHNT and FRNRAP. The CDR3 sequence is CASGTGNTGELFF. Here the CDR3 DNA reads TGTGCTAGTGGGACAGGGAACACCGGGGAGCTGTTTTTT.

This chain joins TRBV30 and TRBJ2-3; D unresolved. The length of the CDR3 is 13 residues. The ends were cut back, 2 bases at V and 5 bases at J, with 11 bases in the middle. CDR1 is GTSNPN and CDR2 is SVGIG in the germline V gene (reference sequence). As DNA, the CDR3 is TGTGCCTGGAGTTCCACGCATTTAGATACGCAGTATTTT. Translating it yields CAWSSTHLDTQYF.

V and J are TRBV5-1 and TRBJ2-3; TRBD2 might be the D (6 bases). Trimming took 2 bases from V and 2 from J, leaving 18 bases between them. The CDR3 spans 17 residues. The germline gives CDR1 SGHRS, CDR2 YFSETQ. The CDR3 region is CASSFKWWRGNTDTQYF. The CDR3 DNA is TGCGCCAGCAGCTTTAAGTGGTGGCGGGGAAACACAGATACGCAGTATTTT.

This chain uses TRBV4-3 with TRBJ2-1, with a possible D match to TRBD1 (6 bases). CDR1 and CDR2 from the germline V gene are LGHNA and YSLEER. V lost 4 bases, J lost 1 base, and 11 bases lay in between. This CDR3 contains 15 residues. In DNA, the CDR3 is TGCGCCAGCAGCCGGGGACAAGTTTCCTACAATGAGCAGTTCTTC. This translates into CASSRGQVSYNEQFF.

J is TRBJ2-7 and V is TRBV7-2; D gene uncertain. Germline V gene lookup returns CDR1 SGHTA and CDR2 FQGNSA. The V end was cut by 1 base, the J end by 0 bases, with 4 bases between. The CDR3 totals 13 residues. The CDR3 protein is CASSLVSSYEQYF. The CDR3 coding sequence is TGTGCCAGCAGCTTAGTCAGCTCCTACGAGCAGTACTTC.

CDR3: CASSPLSRQGLWFTEAFF. CDR3 in DNA: TGCGCCAGCAGCCCCCTCTCCCGACAGGGGCTCTGGTTCACTGAAGCTTTCTTT. The chain carries TRBV4-1 and TRBJ1-1; 8 nucleotides line up with TRBD1. The germline gives CDR1 MGHRA, CDR2 YSYEKL. Losses at the gene ends were 4 bases for V and 4 bases for J; bases not matched to a gene: 17. The CDR3 runs 18 residues.

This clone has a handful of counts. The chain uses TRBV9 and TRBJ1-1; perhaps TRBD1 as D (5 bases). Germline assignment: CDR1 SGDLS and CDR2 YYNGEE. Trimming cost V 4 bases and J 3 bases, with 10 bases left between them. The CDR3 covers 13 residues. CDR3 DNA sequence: TGTGCCAGCAGCCCCCCCAGGGACACTGAAGCTTTCTTT. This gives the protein CASSPPRDTEAFF. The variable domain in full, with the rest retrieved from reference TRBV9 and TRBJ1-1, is DSGVTQTPKHLITATGQRVTLRCSPRSGDLSVYWYQQSLDQGLQFLIQYYNGEERAKGNILERFSAQQFPDLHSELNLSSLELGDSALYFCASSPPRDTEAFFGQGTRLTVV.

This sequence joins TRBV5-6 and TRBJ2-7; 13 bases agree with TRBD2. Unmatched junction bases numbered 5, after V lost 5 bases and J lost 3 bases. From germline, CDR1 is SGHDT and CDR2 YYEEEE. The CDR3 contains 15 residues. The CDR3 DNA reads TGTGCCAGCAGTCCGACTAGCGGGAGGATCTACGAGCAGTACTTC. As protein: CASSPTSGRIYEQYF.

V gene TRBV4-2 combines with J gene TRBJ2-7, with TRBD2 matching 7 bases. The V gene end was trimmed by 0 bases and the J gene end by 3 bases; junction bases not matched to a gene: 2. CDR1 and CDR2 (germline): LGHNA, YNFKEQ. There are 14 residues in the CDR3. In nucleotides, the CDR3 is TGTGCCAGCAGCCAAGATTGGACTAGCTACGAGCAGTACTTC. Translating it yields CASSQDWTSYEQYF.

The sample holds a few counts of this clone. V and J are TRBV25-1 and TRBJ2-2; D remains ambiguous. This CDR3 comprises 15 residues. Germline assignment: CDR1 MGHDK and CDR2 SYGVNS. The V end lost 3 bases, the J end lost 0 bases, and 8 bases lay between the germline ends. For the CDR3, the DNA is TGTGCCAGCAGTGACCTAAATCCGAACACCGGGGAGCTGTTTTTT. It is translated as CASSDLNPNTGELFF. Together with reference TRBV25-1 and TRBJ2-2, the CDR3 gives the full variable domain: EADIYQTPRYLVIGTGKKITLECSQTMGHDKMYWYQQDPGMELHLIHYSYGVNSTEKGDLSSESTVSRIRTEHFPLTLESARPSHTSQYLCASSDLNPNTGELFFGEGSRLTVL.

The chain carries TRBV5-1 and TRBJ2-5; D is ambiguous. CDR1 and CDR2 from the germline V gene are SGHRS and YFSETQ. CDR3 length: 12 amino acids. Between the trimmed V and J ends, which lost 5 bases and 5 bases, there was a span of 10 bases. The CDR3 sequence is CASRINWETQYF. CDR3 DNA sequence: TGCGCCAGCAGAATCAATTGGGAGACCCAGTACTTC. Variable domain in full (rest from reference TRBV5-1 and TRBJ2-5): KAGVTQTPRYLIKTRGQQVTLSCSPISGHRSVSWYQQTPGQGLQFLFEYFSETQRNKGNFPGRFSGRQFSNSRSEMNVSTLELGDSALYLCASRINWETQYFGPGTRLLVL.

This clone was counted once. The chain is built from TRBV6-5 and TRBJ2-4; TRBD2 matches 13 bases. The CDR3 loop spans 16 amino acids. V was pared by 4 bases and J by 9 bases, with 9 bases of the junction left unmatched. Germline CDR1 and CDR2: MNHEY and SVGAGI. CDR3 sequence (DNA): TGTGCCAGCAGTTCACTAGCGGGGGGGCAATGGAGCATTCAGTACTTC. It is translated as CASSSLAGGQWSIQYF.

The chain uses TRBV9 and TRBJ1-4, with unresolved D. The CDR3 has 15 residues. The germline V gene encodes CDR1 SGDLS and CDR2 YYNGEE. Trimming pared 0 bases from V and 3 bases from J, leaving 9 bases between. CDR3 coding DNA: TGTGCCAGCAGCGTAGGCGGAGGGTCTAATGAAAAACTGTTTTTT. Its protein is CASSVGGGSNEKLFF.

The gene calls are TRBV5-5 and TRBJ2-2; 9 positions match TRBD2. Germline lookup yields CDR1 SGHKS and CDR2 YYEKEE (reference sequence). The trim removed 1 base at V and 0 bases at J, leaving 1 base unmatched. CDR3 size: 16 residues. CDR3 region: CASSLRLAANTGELFF. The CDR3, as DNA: TGTGCCAGCAGCTTGAGACTAGCGGCGAACACCGGGGAGCTGTTTTTT.

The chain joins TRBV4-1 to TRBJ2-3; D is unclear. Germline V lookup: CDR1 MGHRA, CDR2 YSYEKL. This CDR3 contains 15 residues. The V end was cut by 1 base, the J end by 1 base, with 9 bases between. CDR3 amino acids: CASSQGNRGTDTQYF. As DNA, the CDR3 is TGCGCCAGCAGCCAAGGGAACCGGGGCACAGATACGCAGTATTTT.

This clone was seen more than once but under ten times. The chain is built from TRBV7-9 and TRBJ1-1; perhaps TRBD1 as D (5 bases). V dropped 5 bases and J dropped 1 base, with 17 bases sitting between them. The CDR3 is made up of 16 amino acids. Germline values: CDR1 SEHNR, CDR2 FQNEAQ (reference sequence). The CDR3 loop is CASSGALRKGNTEAFF. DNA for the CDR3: TGTGCCAGCAGCGGGGCCCTCAGGAAGGGGAACACTGAAGCTTTCTTT.

In nucleotides, the CDR3 is TGTGCCAGCAGCTTGACTAGCGGGGCAACAGATACGCAGTATTTT. It is translated as CASSLTSGATDTQYF. The rearrangement uses TRBV11-3 and TRBJ2-3; TRBD2 agrees at 11 bases. V gave up 3 bases and J gave up 3 bases; unmatched junction bases: 2. CDR3 length: 15 amino acids. The germline V gene encodes CDR1 SGHNT and CDR2 YENEEA.

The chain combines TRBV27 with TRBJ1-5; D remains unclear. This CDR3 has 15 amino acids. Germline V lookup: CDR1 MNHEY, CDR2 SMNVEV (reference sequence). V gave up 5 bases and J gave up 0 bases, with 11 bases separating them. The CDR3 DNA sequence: TGTGCCAGCAGTGCCACAGTCTATAGCAATCAGCCCCAGCATTTT. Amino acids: CASSATVYSNQPQHF.

As DNA, the CDR3 is TGCGCCAGCAGCCAAGACCCGACAGGGGAGGATACGCAGTATTTT. The encoded protein is CASSQDPTGEDTQYF. V usage is TRBV4-3 and J usage is TRBJ2-3; 8 bases are a match to TRBD1. This CDR3 has 15 residues. From germline, CDR1 is LGHNA and CDR2 YSLEER. Trimming cost V 0 bases and J 6 bases; bases outside gene matches: 5.

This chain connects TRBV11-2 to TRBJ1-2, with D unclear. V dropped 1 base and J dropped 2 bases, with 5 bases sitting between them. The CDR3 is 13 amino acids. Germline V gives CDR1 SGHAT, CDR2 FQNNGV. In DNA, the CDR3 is TGTGCCAGCAGCTTAGGCCAGAACTATGGCTACACCTTC. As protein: CASSLGQNYGYTF.

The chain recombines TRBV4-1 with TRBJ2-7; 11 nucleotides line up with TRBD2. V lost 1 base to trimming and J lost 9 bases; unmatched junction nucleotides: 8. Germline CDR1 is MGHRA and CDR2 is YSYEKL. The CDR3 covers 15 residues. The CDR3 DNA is TGCGCCAGCAGCCAAGGACTAGCGGGATTCGAAGGGCAGTACTTC. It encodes CASSQGLAGFEGQYF.